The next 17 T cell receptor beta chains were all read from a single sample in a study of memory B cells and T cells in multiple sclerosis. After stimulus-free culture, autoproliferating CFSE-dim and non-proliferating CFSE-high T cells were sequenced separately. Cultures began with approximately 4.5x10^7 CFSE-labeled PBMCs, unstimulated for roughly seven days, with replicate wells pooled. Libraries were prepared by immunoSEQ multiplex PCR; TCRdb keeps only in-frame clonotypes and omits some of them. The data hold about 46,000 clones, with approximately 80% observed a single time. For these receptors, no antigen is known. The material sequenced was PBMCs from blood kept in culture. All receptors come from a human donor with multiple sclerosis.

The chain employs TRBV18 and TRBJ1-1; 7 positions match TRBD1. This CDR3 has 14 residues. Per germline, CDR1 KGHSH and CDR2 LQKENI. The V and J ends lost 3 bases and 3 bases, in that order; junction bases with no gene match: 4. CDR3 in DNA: TGTGCCAGCTCACCGACAGGGATGTACACTGAAGCTTTCTTT. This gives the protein CASSPTGMYTEAFF.

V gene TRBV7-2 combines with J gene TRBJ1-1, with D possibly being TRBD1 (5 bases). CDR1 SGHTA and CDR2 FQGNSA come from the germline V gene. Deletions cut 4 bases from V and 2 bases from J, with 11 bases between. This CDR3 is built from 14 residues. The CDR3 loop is CASSWGLLNTEAFF. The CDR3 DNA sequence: TGTGCCAGCAGCTGGGGACTTCTAAACACTGAAGCTTTCTTT. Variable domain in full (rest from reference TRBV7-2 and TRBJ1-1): GAGVSQSPSNKVTEKGKDVELRCDPISGHTALYWYRQSLGQGLEFLIYFQGNSAPDKSGLPSDRFSAERTGGSVSTLTIQRTQQEDSAVYLCASSWGLLNTEAFFGQGTRLTVV.

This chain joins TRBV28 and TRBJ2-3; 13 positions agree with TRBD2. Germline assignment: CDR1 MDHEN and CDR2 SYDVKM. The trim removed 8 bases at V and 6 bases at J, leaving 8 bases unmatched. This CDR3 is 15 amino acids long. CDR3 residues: CASRRLAGGSDTQYF. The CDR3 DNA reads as TGTGCCAGCCGACGACTAGCGGGGGGCTCTGATACGCAGTATTTT.

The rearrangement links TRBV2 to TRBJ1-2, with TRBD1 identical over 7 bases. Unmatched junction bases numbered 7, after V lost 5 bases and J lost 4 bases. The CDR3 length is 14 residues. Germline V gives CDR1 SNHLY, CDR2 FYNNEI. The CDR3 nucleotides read TGTGCCAGCAGTTTGGGACAGTCTGGCTATGGCTACACCTTC. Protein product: CASSLGQSGYGYTF.

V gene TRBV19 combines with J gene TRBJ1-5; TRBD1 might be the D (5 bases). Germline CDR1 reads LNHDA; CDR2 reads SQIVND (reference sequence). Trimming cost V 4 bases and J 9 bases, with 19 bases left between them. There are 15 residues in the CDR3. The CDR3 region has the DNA TGTGCCAGTAGTAAGCTGGGGCAGCCGACGGGGCCCCAGCATTTT. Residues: CASSKLGQPTGPQHF.

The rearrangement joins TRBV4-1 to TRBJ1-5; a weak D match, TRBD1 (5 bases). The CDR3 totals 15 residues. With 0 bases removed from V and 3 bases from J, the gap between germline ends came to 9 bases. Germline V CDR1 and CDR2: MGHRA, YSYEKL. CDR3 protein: CASSQDIRVNQPQHF. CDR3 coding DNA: TGCGCCAGCAGCCAAGATATCAGGGTCAATCAGCCCCAGCATTTT.

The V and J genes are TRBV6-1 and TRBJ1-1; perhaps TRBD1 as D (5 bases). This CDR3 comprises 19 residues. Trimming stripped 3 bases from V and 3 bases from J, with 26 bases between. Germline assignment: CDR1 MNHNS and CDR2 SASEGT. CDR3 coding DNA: TGTGCCAGCAGTGAGCACCCACGGGACTTCCCTCGGCGGGACACTGAAGCTTTCTTT. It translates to CASSEHPRDFPRRDTEAFF.

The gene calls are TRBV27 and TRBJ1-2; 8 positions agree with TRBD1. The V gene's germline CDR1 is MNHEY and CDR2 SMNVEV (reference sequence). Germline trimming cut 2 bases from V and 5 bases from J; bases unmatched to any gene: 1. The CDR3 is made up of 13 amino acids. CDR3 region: CASSLNRGYGYTF. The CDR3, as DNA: TGTGCCAGCAGTTTAAACAGGGGGTATGGCTACACCTTC.

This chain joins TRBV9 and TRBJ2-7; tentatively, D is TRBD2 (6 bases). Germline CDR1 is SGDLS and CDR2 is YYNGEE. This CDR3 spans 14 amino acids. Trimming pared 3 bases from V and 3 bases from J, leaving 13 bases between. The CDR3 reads CASSAGGLVYEQYF. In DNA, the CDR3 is TGTGCCAGCAGCGCCGGGGGTCTGGTCTACGAGCAGTACTTC.

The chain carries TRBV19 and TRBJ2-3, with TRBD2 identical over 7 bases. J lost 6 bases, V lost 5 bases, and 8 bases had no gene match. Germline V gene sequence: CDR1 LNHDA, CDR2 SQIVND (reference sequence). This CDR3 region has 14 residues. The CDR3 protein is CASSRGLESDTQYF. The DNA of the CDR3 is TGTGCCAGTAGTCGCGGACTAGAATCGGATACGCAGTATTTT.

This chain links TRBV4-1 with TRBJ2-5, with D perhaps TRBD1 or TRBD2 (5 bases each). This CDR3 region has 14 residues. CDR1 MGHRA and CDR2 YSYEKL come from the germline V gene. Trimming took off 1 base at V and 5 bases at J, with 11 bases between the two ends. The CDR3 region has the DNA TGCGCCAGCAGCCAAGGGGGTGAGGGGGAGACCCAGTACTTC. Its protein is CASSQGGEGETQYF.

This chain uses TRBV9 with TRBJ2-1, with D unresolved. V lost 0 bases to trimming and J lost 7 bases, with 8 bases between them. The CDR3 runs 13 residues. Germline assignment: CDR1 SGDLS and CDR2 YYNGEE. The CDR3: CASSVGLSNEQFF. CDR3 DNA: TGTGCCAGCAGCGTAGGCCTAAGTAATGAGCAGTTCTTC.

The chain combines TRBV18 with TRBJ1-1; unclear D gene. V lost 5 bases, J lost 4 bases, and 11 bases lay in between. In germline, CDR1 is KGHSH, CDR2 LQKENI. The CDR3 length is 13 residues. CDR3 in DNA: TGTGCCAGCTCATCCGGGATGAGCACTGAAGCTTTCTTT. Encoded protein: CASSSGMSTEAFF.

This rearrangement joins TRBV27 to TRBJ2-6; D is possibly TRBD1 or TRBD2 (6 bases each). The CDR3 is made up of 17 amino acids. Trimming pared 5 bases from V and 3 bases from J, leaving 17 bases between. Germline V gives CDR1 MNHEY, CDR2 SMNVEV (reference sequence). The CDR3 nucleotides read TGTGCCAGCAGTCCGACCCCCAGGGGAGGTGGGGCCAACGTCCTGACTTTC. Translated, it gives CASSPTPRGGGANVLTF.

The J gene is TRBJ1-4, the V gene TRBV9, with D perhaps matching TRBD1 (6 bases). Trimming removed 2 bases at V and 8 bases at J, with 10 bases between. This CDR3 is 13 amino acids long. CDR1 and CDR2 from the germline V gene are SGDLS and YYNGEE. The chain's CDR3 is CASSVAGEEKLFF. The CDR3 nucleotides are TGTGCCAGCAGCGTCGCAGGGGAGGAAAAACTGTTTTTT.

CDR3 region: CASSSGTSGFGGELFF. The CDR3 DNA is TGTGCCAGCAGCTCGGGGACTAGCGGGTTTGGCGGGGAGCTGTTTTTT. This chain joins TRBV11-3 and TRBJ2-2; the match to TRBD2 covers 12 bases. The CDR3 spans 16 residues. In germline, CDR1 is SGHNT, CDR2 YENEEA. V lost 4 bases to trimming and J lost 7 bases; unmatched junction nucleotides: 7. Based on the CDR3 plus reference TRBV11-3 and TRBJ2-2, the full variable domain is EAGVVQSPRYKIIEKKQPVAFWCNPISGHNTLYWYLQNLGQGPELLIRYENEEAVDDSQLPKDRFSAERLKGVDSTLKIQPAELGDSAVYLCASSSGTSGFGGELFFGEGSRLTVL.

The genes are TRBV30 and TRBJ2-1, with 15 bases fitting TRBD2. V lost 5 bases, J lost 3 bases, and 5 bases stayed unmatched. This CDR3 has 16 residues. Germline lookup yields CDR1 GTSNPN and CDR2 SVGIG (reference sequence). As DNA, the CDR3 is TGTGCCTGGGGGACTAGCGGGGGGCCTAACTACAATGAGCAGTTCTTC. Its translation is CAWGTSGGPNYNEQFF.